These 20 T cell receptor beta chains originate from one sample sequenced in a study of T-cell memory formation after mild COVID-19 (dated by TCRdb to the early 2020s). Libraries were built with 5' RACE. The reads were generated on an Illumina NovaSeq 6000. TCRdb reran the public reads through fastp at Q25 and MiXCR, keeping productive beta chains. Each record represents a unique CDR3 protein, reported with the most common genes and DNA among its rows. The sample data list hundreds of thousands of distinct CDR3 sequences, and about a sixth of these were observed just once. In total, the top ten clones hold around 22% of the sample. Input material: PBMCs or a T cell subset sorted from them (not recorded which). The receptors stem from a man aged 18-30 years who had mild COVID-19 (a few samples of this study predate the infection). The sample titles of this study are shuffled in the database, so cell type and time point are left out; the donor was told from shared clones.

The chain is built from TRBV6-5 and TRBJ1-6; 8 bases match TRBD1. Losses at the gene ends were 4 bases for V and 11 bases for J; bases not matched to a gene: 7. The germline V gene encodes CDR1 MNHEY and CDR2 SVGAGI. The CDR3 spans 14 residues. The CDR3 DNA reads as TGTGCCAGCAGTTCCCCCCCAGGGGGCACACCCCTCCACTTT. Its protein product is CASSSPPGGTPLHF.

This clonotype was counted between two and nine times. V gene TRBV7-9 combines with J gene TRBJ1-2; tentatively, D is TRBD1 (6 bases). This CDR3 spans 14 amino acids. Trimming left V 4 bases short and J 7 bases short, with 16 bases between. Germline V lookup: CDR1 SEHNR, CDR2 FQNEAQ (reference sequence). The CDR3 coding sequence is TGTGCCAGCAGCTCGGACAGTAAATTGGGTGGCTACACCTTC. This codes for CASSSDSKLGGYTF.

This sequence joins TRBV9 and TRBJ2-7; 8 bases align to TRBD2. J was trimmed by 2 bases and V by 3 bases; bases with no gene match: 4. Germline-derived CDR1 and CDR2 are SGDLS and YYNGEE. The CDR3 spans 14 residues. The CDR3 sequence is CASSAPGLAYEQYF. Written as DNA, the CDR3 is TGTGCCAGCAGCGCCCCGGGACTAGCCTACGAGCAGTACTTC.

CDR3 in DNA: TGTGCCAGCAGCTTGAGCGGGGGGGACTACGAGCAGTACGTC. It is translated as CASSLSGGDYEQYV. This chain uses TRBV7-2 with TRBJ2-7, with 10 nucleotides matching TRBD2. This CDR3 is built from 14 residues. The germline gives CDR1 SGHTA, CDR2 FQGNSA. Losses at the gene ends were 3 bases for V and 3 bases for J; bases not matched to a gene: 2.

V gene TRBV2 combines with J gene TRBJ2-7; D unresolved. The CDR3 runs 13 residues. Trimming took 0 bases from V and 4 from J, leaving 7 bases between them. CDR1 and CDR2 (germline): SNHLY, FYNNEI. CDR3 in DNA: TGTGCCAGCAGTGAAGCGCAGGCATACGAGCAGTACGTC. Translating gives CASSEAQAYEQYV.

This clonotype showed up just a few times. The rearrangement joins TRBV27 to TRBJ2-5, with TRBD2 matching over 12 bases. Germline assignment: CDR1 MNHEY and CDR2 SMNVEV (reference sequence). V gave up 4 bases and J gave up 5 bases; unmatched junction bases: 8. The CDR3 is 16 residues long. The CDR3, as DNA: TGTGCCAGCAGTTACGGGCTAGCGGGGGGGCAGGAGACCCAGTACTTC. Amino acid sequence: CASSYGLAGGQETQYF.

J is TRBJ1-1 and V is TRBV20-1; D ambiguous. There are 17 residues in the CDR3. Germline V gene data show CDR1 as DFQATT and CDR2 as SNEGSKA (reference sequence). Trimming left V 3 bases short and J 4 bases short, with 24 bases between. The CDR3 nucleotides read TGCAGTGCTAGCACATCGTCGGGTGAGGTATGGATCACTGAAGCTTTCTTT. Amino acids: CSASTSSGEVWITEAFF.

This clonotype was seen only a few times. The chain uses TRBV27 and TRBJ2-2; possible D gene TRBD2, 6 bases. Deletions cut 6 bases from V and 2 bases from J, with 16 bases between. Germline CDR1 and CDR2: MNHEY and SMNVEV (reference sequence). The CDR3 contains 16 residues. CDR3 bases: TGTGCCAGCAGACCGCCAGGTAGCGGAAACACCGGGGAGCTGTTTTTT. This gives the protein CASRPPGSGNTGELFF.

This chain joins TRBV4-3 and TRBJ2-7; D might be TRBD1 or TRBD2, each matching 5 bases. The CDR3 consists of 15 residues. V was pared by 3 bases and J by 7 bases, with 19 bases between. The germline V gene encodes CDR1 LGHNA and CDR2 YSLEER. CDR3 in DNA: TGCGCCAGCAGCCAGCTCCCGGGACGATATTCGGAGCAGTACTTC. This codes for CASSQLPGRYSEQYF.

This clonotype was seen only a few times. V gene TRBV29-1 combines with J gene TRBJ1-1; possibly TRBD1 for D (6 bases). Trimming took 7 bases from V and 0 from J, leaving 15 bases between them. The germline CDR1 and CDR2 sequences are SQVTM and ANQGSEA. The CDR3 consists of 14 residues. The CDR3 DNA is TGCAGCGCCGCCCTAGACAGGATGAACACTGAAGCTTTCTTT. Encoded protein: CSAALDRMNTEAFF.

The table lists this clonotype with many counts. V and J are TRBV18 and TRBJ2-5; D is possibly TRBD1 or TRBD2 (5 bases each). CDR1 KGHSH and CDR2 LQKENI come from the germline V gene. The CDR3 totals 15 residues. V was clipped by 6 bases and J by 4 bases, with 18 bases between them. As DNA, the CDR3 is TGTGCCAGCTCCCTACGAGGGGTGGCAAGAGAGACCCAGTACTTC. Protein product: CASSLRGVARETQYF.

This clonotype was detected only a few times. J is TRBJ1-5 and V is TRBV28; D is uncertain. This CDR3 comprises 15 residues. Trimming took 5 bases from V and 6 from J, leaving 17 bases between them. In germline, CDR1 is MDHEN, CDR2 SYDVKM. In DNA form, the CDR3 reads TGTGCCAGCAGTCCTGCCGGCCCGGTTATTCAGCCCCAGCATTTT. This sequence encodes CASSPAGPVIQPQHF.

This clonotype was observed many times. The chain uses TRBV11-2 and TRBJ2-5; the D is unclear. This CDR3 has 15 residues. The germline V gene has CDR1 SGHAT and CDR2 FQNNGV. With 1 base removed from V and 0 bases from J, the gap between germline ends came to 9 bases. CDR3 nucleotides: TGTGCCAGCAGCTTAGGTACCGGGTACCAAGAGACCCAGTACTTC. It is translated as CASSLGTGYQETQYF.

The genes are TRBV3-1 and TRBJ2-3; 9 bases are shared with TRBD2. CDR1 and CDR2 (germline): LGHDT, YNNKEL (reference sequence). There are 16 residues in the CDR3. V dropped 2 bases and J dropped 2; count of bases not matched to a gene: 5. The CDR3 coding sequence is TGTGCCAGCAGCCAATCAGCGGGGGGAGTCACAGATACGCAGTATTTT. Amino acid sequence: CASSQSAGGVTDTQYF.

The chain couples TRBV11-2 to TRBJ2-1, with 10 bases fitting TRBD2. Germline V gene sequence: CDR1 SGHAT, CDR2 FQNNGV. The V segment lost 5 bases and the J segment 13 bases; nucleotides outside the gene matches: 14. The CDR3 spans 15 residues. The CDR3 reads CASSPLGLAGVVQFF. The CDR3 DNA reads TGTGCCAGCAGCCCGCTTGGGCTAGCGGGGGTCGTACAGTTCTTC.

The chain recombines TRBV11-2 with TRBJ2-2, with D possibly being TRBD2 (7 bases). The CDR3 contains 17 residues. V gave up 3 bases and J gave up 4 bases, with 18 bases separating them. The germline V gene has CDR1 SGHAT and CDR2 FQNNGV. The CDR3 region has the DNA TGTGCCAGCAGCTTTGGGTTCGCGGGGGCGGGCACCGGGGAGCTGTTTTTT. Translating gives CASSFGFAGAGTGELFF.

The chain combines TRBV2 with TRBJ1-5; 8 nucleotides line up with TRBD1. V shed 11 bases, J shed 7 bases, and the junction held 7 bases outside the gene matches. The germline V gene encodes CDR1 SNHLY and CDR2 FYNNEI. The CDR3 has 12 residues. CDR3 DNA: TGTGCCGGCCAGGGGGCAGGGCAGCCCCAGCATTTT. Protein product: CAGQGAGQPQHF.

The sample holds a few counts of this clonotype. V usage is TRBV7-6 and J usage is TRBJ2-3, with 10 positions matching TRBD2. The CDR3 is made up of 16 amino acids. The V and J ends lost 5 bases and 1 base, in that order; junction bases with no gene match: 6. CDR1 and CDR2 from the germline V gene are SGHVS and FNYEAQ. CDR3 DNA sequence: TGTGCCAGCAGCCCCCGACTAGCGGGCGGCACAGATACGCAGTATTTT. Translation gives CASSPRLAGGTDTQYF. The whole variable domain, remainder taken from reference TRBV7-6 and TRBJ2-3, is GAGVSQSPRYKVTKRGQDVALRCDPISGHVSLYWYRQALGQGPEFLTYFNYEAQQDKSGLPNDRFSAERPEGSISTLTIQRTEQRDSAMYRCASSPRLAGGTDTQYFGPGTRLTVL.

The sample holds a few counts of this clonotype. The chain combines TRBV27 with TRBJ2-1; 9 bases align to TRBD2. The V gene end was trimmed by 5 bases and the J gene end by 12 bases; junction bases not matched to a gene: 5. Germline V gene data show CDR1 as MNHEY and CDR2 as SMNVEV (reference sequence). The CDR3 covers 12 residues. CDR3 in DNA: TGTGCCAGCAGTCGCGGGGGGGCCGGGCAGTTCTTC. It codes for CASSRGGAGQFF.

V and J are TRBV12-3 or TRBV12-4 and TRBJ2-7; 12 bases fit TRBD1. The CDR3 covers 15 residues. J gave up 3 bases and V 6 bases, and 6 bases lay outside the gene matches. The CDR3 here is CASRPGTGGGYEQYF. CDR3 DNA: TGTGCCAGCAGGCCCGGGACAGGGGGCGGCTACGAGCAGTACTTC.